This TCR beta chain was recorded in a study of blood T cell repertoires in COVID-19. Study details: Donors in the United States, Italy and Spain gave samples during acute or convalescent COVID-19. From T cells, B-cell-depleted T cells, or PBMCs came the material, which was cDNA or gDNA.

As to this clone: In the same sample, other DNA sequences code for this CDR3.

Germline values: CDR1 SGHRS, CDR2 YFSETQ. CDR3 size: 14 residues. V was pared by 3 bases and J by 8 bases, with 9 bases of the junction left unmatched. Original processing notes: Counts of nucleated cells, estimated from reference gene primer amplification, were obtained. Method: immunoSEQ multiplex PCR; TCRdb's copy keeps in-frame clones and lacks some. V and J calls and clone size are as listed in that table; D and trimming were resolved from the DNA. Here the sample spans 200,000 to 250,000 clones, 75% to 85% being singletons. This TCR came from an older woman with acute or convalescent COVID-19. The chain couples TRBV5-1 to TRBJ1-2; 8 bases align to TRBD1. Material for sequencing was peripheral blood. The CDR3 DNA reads TGCGCCAGCAGCTCCTCCGGACAGGGCTACGGCTACACCTTC. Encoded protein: CASSSSGQGYGYTF.